What follows are 29 T cell receptor beta chains derived from one specimen sequenced in a study of T cell repertoires in cytomegalovirus infection. No antigen has been assigned to these receptors. TCRdb analysed the reads with MiXCR anew, one entry per CDR3 protein. The sample gives around 230,000 distinct CDR3 sequences, roughly two fifths of which show up once; 55% to 70% is in the top ten. This sample comprised CD8+ T cells from cultured PBMCs, obtained from culture after CMV antigen stimulation. All receptors come from a human donor in good health (CMV status not recorded). Some clones in this sample may be carry-over from other donors' samples.

The rearrangement uses TRBV11-2 and TRBJ1-6; 9 nucleotides line up with TRBD1. The CDR3 has 13 amino acids. Germline lookup yields CDR1 SGHAT and CDR2 FQNNGV. The ends lost 8 bases at V and 6 bases at J; junction bases unmatched: 2. The CDR3, as DNA: TGTGCCAGCGTGGGACAGGGTAATTCACCCCTCCACTTT. It yields the protein CASVGQGNSPLHF.

The rearrangement uses TRBV11-2 and TRBJ2-1; 7 bases match TRBD2. This CDR3 spans 15 amino acids. V trimming: 5 bases; J trimming: 3 bases; junction bases outside the gene matches: 7. Germline CDR1 and CDR2: SGHAT and FQNNGV. In DNA, the CDR3 is TGTGCCAGCAGCCCTCGGGGAGGGTACTACAATGAGCAGTTCTTC. Translating gives CASSPRGGYYNEQFF.

The table lists this clonotype with a few counts. The rearrangement uses TRBV27 and TRBJ2-1; 14 positions agree with TRBD2. The CDR3 totals 16 residues. The V and J ends lost 6 bases and 5 bases, in that order; junction bases with no gene match: 6. CDR1 and CDR2 (germline): MNHEY, SMNVEV (reference sequence). The CDR3 region is CASRAGLAGANNEQFF. CDR3 bases: TGTGCCAGCAGAGCGGGACTAGCGGGAGCAAACAATGAGCAGTTCTTC.

A note on this clonotype: Mismatch with germline at one junction end may stem from a read error. The rearrangement uses TRBV7-6 and TRBJ1-1, with D maybe TRBD1 (6 bases). The germline gives CDR1 SGHVS, CDR2 FNYEAQ. The CDR3 consists of 13 residues. The CDR3: CASSLGGASGPLF. In nucleotides, the CDR3 is TGTGCCAGCAGCTTAGGGGGGGCCTCTGGCCCTCTCTTT.

This clonotype was detected only a few times. The chain joins TRBV7-9 to TRBJ1-1; D not resolved. With 5 bases removed from V and 4 bases from J, the gap between germline ends came to 17 bases. The germline CDR1 and CDR2 sequences are SEHNR and FQNEAQ (reference sequence). The CDR3 is made up of 15 amino acids. CDR3 nucleotides: TGTGCCAGCAGCGAAACCTCTAAAAGAGGCACTGAAGCTTTCTTT. This gives the protein CASSETSKRGTEAFF.

This chain joins TRBV20-1 and TRBJ1-1; the match to TRBD1 covers 8 bases. Trimming cost V 1 base and J 4 bases; bases outside gene matches: 2. Germline V gene sequence: CDR1 DFQATT, CDR2 SNEGSKA (reference sequence). CDR3 length equals 13 residues. This chain's CDR3 is CSARGTGTTEAFF. The DNA of the CDR3 is TGCAGTGCTAGAGGGACAGGGACCACTGAAGCTTTCTTT.

The chain uses TRBV6-6 and TRBJ1-5, with D hard to call. The CDR3 covers 16 residues. Trimming stripped 2 bases from V and 0 bases from J, with 11 bases between. In germline, CDR1 is MNHNY, CDR2 SVGAGI (reference sequence). CDR3: CASSYPTGDSNQPQHF. CDR3 nucleotide sequence: TGTGCCAGCAGTTACCCGACGGGTGATAGCAATCAGCCCCAGCATTTT.

V and J are TRBV7-4 and TRBJ2-2, with 7 bases lining up with TRBD1. CDR1 is SGHVT and CDR2 is SQSDAQ in the germline V gene. The CDR3 length is 15 residues. Losses at the gene ends were 3 bases for V and 4 bases for J; bases not matched to a gene: 5. The CDR3: CASSFLGQRTGELFF. In DNA, the CDR3 is TGTGCCAGCAGCTTCTTGGGACAGCGCACCGGGGAGCTGTTTTTT.

The chain uses TRBV20-1 and TRBJ1-2; possibly TRBD1 for D (6 bases). Germline V gene data show CDR1 as DFQATT and CDR2 as SNEGSKA (reference sequence). This CDR3 has 12 residues. Here the CDR3 DNA reads TGCAGAGTCCGACGGACAGAGTATGGCTACACCTTC. This translates into CRVRRTEYGYTF.

The chain is built from TRBV20-1 and TRBJ2-7, with 7 positions matching TRBD1. Germline V gene sequence: CDR1 DFQATT, CDR2 SNEGSKA (reference sequence). This CDR3 is 13 amino acids long. V was clipped by 2 bases and J by 3 bases; unmatched bases: 4. Here the CDR3 reads CSARRQGDYEQYF. CDR3 in DNA: TGCAGTGCTAGAAGGCAGGGGGACTACGAGCAGTACTTC.

This clonotype was seen repeatedly, ten times or more. This chain links TRBV7-8 with TRBJ1-1; perhaps TRBD1 as D (6 bases). The germline V gene encodes CDR1 SGHVS and CDR2 FQNEAQ. CDR3 length equals 16 residues. V shed 8 bases and J shed 6 bases, with 25 bases lying between them. CDR3 bases: TGTGCCAGCTCATTCGGGGGCTCCGCATTGGGAGCTGAAGCTTTCTTT. It is translated as CASSFGGSALGAEAFF.

There are many counts of this clonotype. CDR3 bases: TGTGCCAGCAGCTTAGTTTCGGCCTACGAGCAGTACTTC. Its translation is CASSLVSAYEQYF. The V call is TRBV7-2, the J call TRBJ2-7, with unresolved D. The CDR3 has 13 amino acids. Germline assignment: CDR1 SGHTA and CDR2 FQGNSA. V was clipped by 1 base and J by 2 bases, with 6 bases between them.

The chain carries TRBV30 and TRBJ2-7; no reliable D call. Germline lookup yields CDR1 GTSNPN and CDR2 SVGIG (reference sequence). The CDR3 contains 12 residues. V lost 5 bases and J 6 bases, leaving 14 bases between the germline ends. The chain's CDR3 is CAWGDGPLEQYF. Here the CDR3 DNA reads TGTGCCTGGGGGGATGGTCCTCTCGAGCAGTACTTC.

CDR3 loop: CASTSKEYNEQFF. CDR3 nucleotide sequence: TGCGCCAGCACCTCGAAGGAGTACAATGAGCAGTTCTTC. The chain carries TRBV5-1 and TRBJ2-1; D not certain. The V gene's germline CDR1 is SGHRS and CDR2 YFSETQ. The CDR3 consists of 13 residues. The V end lost 6 bases, the J end lost 4 bases, and 11 bases lay between the germline ends.

This clonotype has a handful of counts. The chain has TRBV7-8 and TRBJ1-3, with no clear D. This CDR3 region has 15 residues. Trimming shortened V by 4 bases and J by 0 bases, and 10 bases separated the two germline ends. Germline V gene data show CDR1 as SGHVS and CDR2 as FQNEAQ. Here the CDR3 reads CASSSLGLSGNTIYF. DNA for the CDR3: TGTGCCAGCAGCTCGCTAGGGCTCTCTGGAAACACCATATATTTT.

V usage is TRBV25-1 and J usage is TRBJ2-1, with D uncertain. Germline V lookup: CDR1 MGHDK, CDR2 SYGVNS. Trimming cost V 4 bases and J 4 bases, with 5 bases left between them. The CDR3 runs 12 residues. CDR3 sequence reads: CASSVYYNEQFF. The CDR3 coding sequence is TGTGCCAGCAGTGTCTATTACAATGAGCAGTTCTTC. The full variable domain, its missing parts supplied by reference TRBV25-1 and TRBJ2-1, is EADIYQTPRYLVIGTGKKITLECSQTMGHDKMYWYQQDPGMELHLIHYSYGVNSTEKGDLSSESTVSRIRTEHFPLTLESARPSHTSQYLCASSVYYNEQFFGPGTRLTVL.

This chain links TRBV27 with TRBJ1-2; weak D call: TRBD1 (6 bases). The ends were cut back, 0 bases at V and 5 bases at J, with 16 bases in the middle. Germline V CDR1 and CDR2: MNHEY, SMNVEV (reference sequence). The CDR3 totals 16 residues. The CDR3 sequence is CASSLSIGGPEYGYTF. The CDR3 DNA sequence: TGTGCCAGCAGTTTATCAATTGGGGGGCCAGAGTATGGCTACACCTTC.

V is TRBV7-3 and J is TRBJ2-2; 10 positions agree with TRBD2. The germline gives CDR1 SGHTA, CDR2 FQGTGA. This CDR3 region has 15 residues. The V gene end was trimmed by 4 bases and the J gene end by 7 bases; junction bases not matched to a gene: 6. The CDR3 spells CASSSTSGRDGELFF. The CDR3 DNA sequence: TGTGCCAGCAGCTCCACGAGCGGGAGGGACGGGGAGCTGTTTTTT.

The chain links TRBV5-6 to TRBJ2-7, with a weak D call TRBD2 (6 bases). CDR3 length: 18 amino acids. The germline CDR1 and CDR2 sequences are SGHDT and YYEEEE. V shed 5 bases and J shed 1 base, with 25 bases lying between them. The CDR3 DNA sequence: TGTGCCAGCAGGTCCGGGCTCCGCACGAGCGGGTTTTCCTACGAGCAGTACTTC. This translates into CASRSGLRTSGFSYEQYF.

The J gene is TRBJ1-1, the V gene TRBV10-3; 11 bases align to TRBD1. V gave up 0 bases and J gave up 3 bases; unmatched junction bases: 9. The CDR3 consists of 18 residues. CDR1 and CDR2 (germline): ENHRY, SYGVKD. The DNA for the CDR3 is TGTGCCATCAGTGAGTCCTTGGGACAGGGGGATTCGGACACTGAAGCTTTCTTT. Its protein product is CAISESLGQGDSDTEAFF.

There are a few counts of this clonotype. The rearrangement uses TRBV4-1 and TRBJ2-7; the match to TRBD1 covers 7 bases. V was pared by 6 bases and J by 5 bases, with 13 bases of the junction left unmatched. This CDR3 is 15 amino acids long. Germline lookup yields CDR1 MGHRA and CDR2 YSYEKL. CDR3 region: CASRKSVGQLDEQYF. For the CDR3, the DNA is TGCGCCAGCAGAAAATCGGTGGGACAGCTCGACGAGCAGTACTTC.

J is TRBJ2-7 and V is TRBV12-3 or TRBV12-4; 8 bases fit TRBD1. Germline trimming cut 8 bases from V and 7 bases from J; bases unmatched to any gene: 13. CDR3 length: 14 amino acids. This chain's CDR3 is CASGDRGAVGEQYF. For the CDR3, the DNA is TGTGCCAGCGGAGACAGGGGCGCGGTGGGAGAGCAGTACTTC.

V usage is TRBV7-2 and J usage is TRBJ1-5, with TRBD1 as a possible D gene (5 bases). Trimming stripped 0 bases from V and 5 bases from J, with 14 bases between. The CDR3 runs to 16 residues. Germline CDR1 is SGHTA and CDR2 is FQGNSA. CDR3 DNA: TGTGCCAGCAGCTTAGCGCTTTCAGGGCCCTATCAGCCCCAGCATTTT. It is translated as CASSLALSGPYQPQHF.

Many counts were recorded for this clonotype. The chain carries TRBV7-2 and TRBJ2-5; D is ambiguous. Germline values: CDR1 SGHTA, CDR2 FQGNSA. This CDR3 region has 11 residues. V shed 3 bases and J shed 4 bases, with 3 bases lying between them. The CDR3 protein is CASSFVETQYF. CDR3 sequence (DNA): TGTGCCAGCAGCTTTGTAGAGACCCAGTACTTC.

The chain uses TRBV6-5 and TRBJ2-7, with D possibly matching TRBD1 (6 bases). Looked up from germline, CDR1 is MNHEY and CDR2 is SVGAGI. Trimming shortened V by 5 bases and J by 5 bases, and 10 bases separated the two germline ends. This CDR3 has 12 residues. The CDR3 loop reads CASSPGANEQYF. The DNA of the CDR3 is TGTGCCAGCAGTCCAGGGGCTAACGAGCAGTACTTC.

This clonotype turned up a few times. The rearrangement joins TRBV7-2 to TRBJ2-1; TRBD2 matches 8 bases. The CDR3 is 16 residues long. V shed 5 bases, J shed 5 bases, and the junction held 11 bases outside the gene matches. Germline assignment: CDR1 SGHTA and CDR2 FQGNSA. For the CDR3, the DNA is TGTGCCAGCAGCCCTGAATTGCGGGGGGAAGACAATGAGCAGTTCTTC. This codes for CASSPELRGEDNEQFF.

This rearrangement joins TRBV6-1 to TRBJ1-3; 8 bases are shared with TRBD1. CDR1 MNHNS and CDR2 SASEGT come from the germline V gene. J lost 2 bases, V lost 3 bases, and 0 bases had no gene match. CDR3 size: 14 residues. The CDR3 loop is CASSETGAGNTIYF. The CDR3 bases are TGTGCCAGCAGTGAGACAGGGGCTGGAAACACCATATATTTT.

The chain joins TRBV15 to TRBJ1-5; D gene uncertain. Trimming cost V 4 bases and J 4 bases, with 5 bases left between them. CDR1 is LNHNV and CDR2 is YYDKDF in the germline V gene (reference sequence). CDR3 length: 12 amino acids. CDR3 in amino acids: CATSTNNQPQHF. The CDR3 nucleotides are TGTGCCACCAGCACAAATAATCAGCCCCAGCATTTT.

For the CDR3, the DNA is TGTGCCAGCAGCCCAGACAGGGTTAACTATGGCTACACCTTC. Amino acids: CASSPDRVNYGYTF. The chain is built from TRBV12-3 or TRBV12-4 and TRBJ1-2; 7 nucleotides agree with TRBD1. With V trimmed by 6 bases and J by 1 base, 5 bases remained unmatched. This CDR3 is built from 14 residues.